These T cell receptor beta chains were read from a single sample in a study of Ad26.COV2.S vaccination and SARS-CoV-2 variants. Profiled with immunoSEQ multiplex PCR; TCRdb holds only in-frame clones, not every one. The sample lists hundreds of thousands of clones; about 85% were seen once. Sequencing was performed on peripheral blood, taken in a trial of Ad26.COV2.S vaccine versus placebo. Every receptor here comes from a person aged 18-60 years who received the Ad26.COV2.S COVID-19 vaccine or a placebo. CDR3s include the opening cysteine and the closing phenylalanine or tryptophan. A D gene is named only where the DNA matches it firmly. Not all rows give a size; the values are once, few, many and, for expanded clones, a class.

>TRBV4-2|NA|TRBD1|TRBJ2-5
TGTGCCAGCAGCCAAGGACTCGGGACAGGGGGCGGAGAGGAGACCCAGTACTTC
CASSQGLGTGGGEETQYF
>TRBV5-6|NA|NA|TRBJ1-1
TGTGCCAGCAGCATAATACAGGGCAGGATAAACACTGAAGCTTTCTTT
CASSIIQGRINTEAFF
>TRBV5-4|NA|TRBD2|TRBJ2-3
TGTGCCAGCAGCTTAAGGACTAGCGGGGGGGCCGGAGATACGCAGTATTTT
CASSLRTSGGAGDTQYF
>TRBV5-6|NA|TRBD2|TRBJ2-1
TGTGCCAGCAGCTTGGACTGGCCTAGCGGGGGGGAAGAGCAGTTCTTC
CASSLDWPSGGEEQFF
>TRBV7-9|NA|TRBD1|TRBJ2-5
TGTGCCAGCAGCCTCTCCCAGGGGGCAGAGACCCAGTACTTC
CASSLSQGAETQYF
>TRBV28|once|TRBD2|TRBJ2-1
TGTGCCAGCAGTTTACTGGTAAAACTAGCGGTCTACAATGAGCAGTTCTTC
CASSLLVKLAVYNEQFF
>TRBV28|NA|NA|TRBJ2-1
TGTGCCAGCAGTTTATACGTGGCAACGGTAAGCTCCTACAATGAGCAGTTCTTC
CASSLYVATVSSYNEQFF
>TRBV5-1|NA|TRBD1|TRBJ2-7
TGCGCCAGCAGCGCGGGACAGGGGGCGCGCGAGCAGTACTTC
CASSAGQGAREQYF
>TRBV4-1|NA|NA|TRBJ1-2
TGCGCCAGCAGCTGGCAGACGGATAACTATGGCTACACCTTC
CASSWQTDNYGYTF
>TRBV3-1/TRBV3-2|NA|NA|TRBJ2-1
TGTGCCAGCAGCCAGGCCGGACTGTCGTACAATGAGCAGTTCTTC
CASSQAGLSYNEQFF
>TRBV13|NA|NA|TRBJ2-2
TGTGCCAGCAGCTTTTACAGGGCGGCCACCGGGGAGCTGTTTTTT
CASSFYRAATGELFF
>TRBV27|NA|NA|TRBJ2-1
TGTGCCAGCAGTCCCTCTGGGGGAAACCAGTTCTTC
CASSPSGGNQFF
>TRBV27|many|NA|TRBJ1-2
TGTGCCAGCACCCCCTTAGGGGTCGGCCACTATGGCTACACCTTC
CASTPLGVGHYGYTF
>TRBV5-1|NA|TRBD1|TRBJ2-3
TGCGCCAGCAGCCCTGGACAGGGCCCAGATACGCAGTATTTT
CASSPGQGPDTQYF
>TRBV2|NA|NA|TRBJ2-7
TGTGCCAGCAGCTATACTAGGTTAGGCTACGAGCAGTACTTC
CASSYTRLGYEQYF
>TRBV29-1|once|TRBD1|TRBJ1-2
TGCAGCGTGGGACAGGGGCGTTCTAACTATGGCTACACCTTC
CSVGQGRSNYGYTF
>TRBV4-1|NA|NA|TRBJ1-1
TGCGCCAGCAGCCAAGAGAAGTCAGGGAAGATGAACACTGAAGCTTTCTTT
CASSQEKSGKMNTEAFF
>TRBV10-3|NA|NA|TRBJ2-7
TGTGCCATCAGAGACTGGGATCCCTACGAGCAGTACTTC
CAIRDWDPYEQYF
>TRBV3-1/TRBV3-2|NA|NA|TRBJ2-1
TGTGCCAGCAGCCAGAGACTAGTCCCCTACAATGAGCAGTTCTTC
CASSQRLVPYNEQFF
>TRBV10-1|NA|TRBD2|TRBJ2-5
TGCGCCAGCAGTGAGAGCGGGAGCTTTGAGACCCAGTACTTC
CASSESGSFETQYF
>TRBV5-1|NA|NA|TRBJ2-5
TGCGCCAGCAGGTCAGGGGACATCCAAGAGACCCAGTACTTC
CASRSGDIQETQYF
>TRBV10-3|NA|TRBD2|TRBJ2-5
TGTGCCATCAGTGAGTCGATTCGCGGGAGTAGAGAGACCCAGTACTTC
CAISESIRGSRETQYF
>TRBV5-1|once|NA|TRBJ2-5
TGCGCCAGCAGAGCCGAAGGAGGGGCGTCCCAAGAGACCCAGTACTTC
CASRAEGGASQETQYF
>TRBV29-1|NA|TRBD2|TRBJ2-7
TGCAGCGTTGACGGACTAGCGGGAGTTGGATTCGGGGACGAGCAGTACTTC
CSVDGLAGVGFGDEQYF
>TRBV9|NA|NA|TRBJ1-6
TGTGCCAGCAGCACGCGACAAATCGGAGGATCACCCCTCCACTTT
CASSTRQIGGSPLHF
>TRBV19|NA|TRBD2|TRBJ2-7
TGTGCCAGTAGTATATGGCTAGCGGAGGCCTACGAGCAGTACTTC
CASSIWLAEAYEQYF
>TRBV12-3/TRBV12-4|NA|NA|TRBJ1-2
TGTGCCAGCAGTTTCGGGAACTATGGCTACACCTTC
CASSFGNYGYTF
>TRBV27|NA|TRBD1|TRBJ1-6
TGTGCCAGCAGACGGTACGGACAGGTGACGAGCTCCTATAATTCACCCCTCCACTTT
CASRRYGQVTSSYNSPLHF
>TRBV6-2/TRBV6-3|NA|TRBD2|TRBJ2-7
TGTGCCAGCAGTTACTCGAATAGGCTAGCGGGGGAACCCTGCGAGCAGTACTTC
CASSYSNRLAGEPCEQYF